These 25 T cell receptor beta chains came from one sample sequenced in a study of blood T cell repertoires in COVID-19. The data were produced by immunoSEQ multiplex PCR, yet TCRdb's version contains in-frame clones alone and is incomplete. In the table there are a few hundred thousand clones, around 89% of which are singletons. Sequenced sample: PBMCs or T cells enriched from blood (not recorded which). These receptors all stem from a woman aged 25 to 39 who had recovered from COVID-19.

The chain recombines TRBV4-3 with TRBJ2-4; 11 nucleotides align to TRBD1. Unmatched junction bases numbered 7, after V lost 1 base and J lost 11 bases. Per the germline V gene, CDR1 is LGHNA and CDR2 is YSLEER. The CDR3 consists of 15 residues. The CDR3: CASSQVGQGAGFQYF. The CDR3 DNA sequence: TGCGCCAGCAGCCAAGTAGGACAGGGGGCAGGTTTTCAGTACTTC.

This clone was counted once. The V gene is TRBV6-1, the J gene TRBJ2-3; 7 positions match TRBD2. V shed 4 bases and J 0 bases; nucleotides not matched to a gene: 7. Germline V gene data show CDR1 as MNHNS and CDR2 as SASEGT. This CDR3 has 16 amino acids. The CDR3 sequence: CASSVLVGRSTDTQYF. The CDR3 coding sequence is TGTGCCAGCAGTGTTCTAGTCGGGAGGAGCACAGATACGCAGTATTTT.

The rearrangement joins TRBV5-1 to TRBJ2-1; 15 bases match TRBD2. J was trimmed by 9 bases and V by 6 bases; bases with no gene match: 10. Looked up from germline, CDR1 is SGHRS and CDR2 is YFSETQ. The CDR3 runs 16 residues. CDR3: CASTLRTSGRVGEQFF. The CDR3, as DNA: TGCGCCAGCACCCTTAGGACTAGCGGGAGGGTAGGTGAGCAGTTCTTC. Supplemented by reference TRBV5-1 and TRBJ2-1, the full variable domain reads KAGVTQTPRYLIKTRGQQVTLSCSPISGHRSVSWYQQTPGQGLQFLFEYFSETQRNKGNFPGRFSGRQFSNSRSEMNVSTLELGDSALYLCASTLRTSGRVGEQFFGPGTRLTVL.

This clone has a single count. This chain connects TRBV7-9 to TRBJ1-6, with D tentatively TRBD1 (6 bases). This CDR3 has 16 residues. Germline V gives CDR1 SEHNR, CDR2 FQNEAQ (reference sequence). V lost 2 bases, J lost 6 bases, and 14 bases lay in between. This chain's CDR3 is CASSLPMGAGNSPLHF. In DNA form, the CDR3 reads TGTGCCAGCAGCTTACCGATGGGGGCTGGTAATTCACCCCTCCACTTT.

This clone was picked up a small number of times. The V gene is TRBV4-1, the J gene TRBJ1-1; D gene ambiguous. V was shortened by 5 bases and J by 0 bases, with 10 bases between the two germline ends. This CDR3 comprises 14 residues. The germline gives CDR1 MGHRA, CDR2 YSYEKL. The DNA for the CDR3 is TGCGCCAGCAGCTTGAGGGCGCTGAACACTGAAGCTTTCTTT. The encoded protein is CASSLRALNTEAFF.

This chain joins TRBV2 and TRBJ1-3; a weak D match, TRBD1 (5 bases). Deletions cut 6 bases from V and 0 bases from J, with 15 bases between. Germline CDR1 is SNHLY and CDR2 is FYNNEI. There are 16 residues in the CDR3. The CDR3 sequence is CASSNRGTGSGNTIYF. The CDR3 coding sequence is TGTGCCAGCAGCAACCGCGGGACGGGCTCTGGAAACACCATATATTTT.

The chain links TRBV15 to TRBJ2-1; 10 bases match TRBD2. Unmatched junction bases numbered 7, after V lost 0 bases and J lost 8 bases. CDR1 LNHNV and CDR2 YYDKDF come from the germline V gene (reference sequence). The CDR3 totals 16 residues. This CDR3 is CATSRDLVAGGYEQFF. CDR3 sequence (DNA): TGTGCCACCAGCAGAGATTTGGTAGCGGGAGGTTATGAGCAGTTCTTC.

The chain uses TRBV6-2 or TRBV6-3 and TRBJ2-7; the match to TRBD1 covers 9 bases. CDR1 MNHEY and CDR2 SVGEGT come from the germline V gene. The ends lost 2 bases at V and 3 bases at J; junction bases unmatched: 11. This CDR3 region has 17 residues. In DNA, the CDR3 is TGTGCCAGCAGTTACGTCCACAGGGGGCGCCTAGACTACGAGCAGTACTTC. As protein: CASSYVHRGRLDYEQYF.

This clone was seen only once. The genes are TRBV27 and TRBJ2-7; 7 nucleotides match TRBD1. CDR3 size: 13 residues. V lost 5 bases and J lost 2; bases outside the gene matches: 3. Germline lookup yields CDR1 MNHEY and CDR2 SMNVEV (reference sequence). CDR3 loop: CASSLGQTYEQYF. CDR3 sequence (DNA): TGTGCCAGCAGTCTGGGACAGACCTACGAGCAGTACTTC.

The CDR3 DNA follows: TGCAGTGCTAGTCCATTTGGGGCGAGCACAGATACGCAGTATTTT. Amino acid sequence: CSASPFGASTDTQYF. This sequence joins TRBV20-1 and TRBJ2-3, with D perhaps TRBD1 (5 bases). The CDR3 runs 15 residues. Between the trimmed V and J ends, which lost 3 bases and 0 bases, there was a span of 13 bases. Per germline, CDR1 DFQATT and CDR2 SNEGSKA (reference sequence).

V and J are TRBV19 and TRBJ1-3, with D unresolved. V was cut by 5 bases and J by 4 bases, with 6 bases left in between. CDR3 size: 12 residues. Germline loops: CDR1 LNHDA, CDR2 SQIVND (reference sequence). The CDR3 region is CASSFQGNTIYF. The CDR3 bases are TGTGCCAGTAGTTTCCAGGGAAACACCATATATTTT.

V usage is TRBV6-5 and J usage is TRBJ2-3, with 7 bases matching TRBD2. This CDR3 has 15 residues. Germline trimming cut 2 bases from V and 0 bases from J; bases unmatched to any gene: 2. Per germline, CDR1 MNHEY and CDR2 SVGAGI. CDR3 in amino acids: CASSYSGASTDTQYF. CDR3 DNA sequence: TGTGCCAGCAGTTACAGCGGGGCTAGCACAGATACGCAGTATTTT.

This clone has just a few counts. J is TRBJ1-6 and V is TRBV4-3, with D possibly TRBD1 on 5 matching bases. The CDR3 length is 18 residues. V dropped 0 bases and J dropped 5 bases, with 17 bases sitting between them. Germline V gene sequence: CDR1 LGHNA, CDR2 YSLEER. CDR3 sequence (DNA): TGCGCCAGCAGCCAAGATCGAGTCGGGGGGGTGGATAATTCACCCCTCCACTTT. Its protein is CASSQDRVGGVDNSPLHF.

The chain employs TRBV18 and TRBJ2-4, with 8 bases lining up with TRBD1. The CDR3 sequence is 16 residues long. The J segment lost 0 bases and the V segment lost 3 bases, leaving 4 bases of the junction unmatched. Germline CDR1 reads KGHSH; CDR2 reads LQKENI. CDR3 in amino acids: CASSPRQGLAKNIQYF. The CDR3 DNA reads TGTGCCAGCTCACCCCGACAGGGGCTAGCCAAAAACATTCAGTACTTC.

The table lists this clone with a count of one. V gene TRBV9 combines with J gene TRBJ1-4, with 10 bases that match TRBD1. Trimming at V came to 0 bases and at J to 7 bases, leaving 3 bases not matched to a gene. In germline, CDR1 is SGDLS, CDR2 YYNGEE. This CDR3 region has 15 residues. DNA for the CDR3: TGTGCCAGCAGCGTAGCCGGGACAGGGGTTGAAAAACTGTTTTTT. Encoded protein: CASSVAGTGVEKLFF.

The rearrangement joins TRBV11-2 to TRBJ1-6; unclear D gene. Trimming shortened V by 6 bases and J by 5 bases, and 11 bases separated the two germline ends. This CDR3 is 14 amino acids long. Germline V gene lookup returns CDR1 SGHAT and CDR2 FQNNGV. This chain's CDR3 is CASRFRENNSPLHF. CDR3 coding DNA: TGTGCCAGCAGGTTCCGGGAGAATAATTCACCCCTCCACTTT.

The CDR3 region has the DNA TGTGCCAGCAGCCAACAGGGATCGGTCGAAAAACTGTTTTTT. Translating it yields CASSQQGSVEKLFF. The chain carries TRBV3-1 (or the pseudogene TRBV3-2) and TRBJ1-4; possible D gene TRBD1, 5 bases. Trimming left V 2 bases short and J 8 bases short, with 12 bases between. Germline V gives CDR1 LGHDT, CDR2 YNNKEL (reference sequence). The CDR3 runs 14 residues.

The rearrangement uses TRBV28 and TRBJ1-4, with D unclear. Germline values: CDR1 MDHEN, CDR2 SYDVKM. The CDR3 loop spans 18 amino acids. V lost 6 bases and J 8 bases, leaving 28 bases between the germline ends. As DNA, the CDR3 is TGTGCCAGCAGCCCTGAAGGAGGTAGCTCAGGCGGTGTGGAAAAACTGTTTTTT. Translation: CASSPEGGSSGGVEKLFF.

The DNA of the CDR3 is TGTGCCAGCAGTTCTGACCGACAGGCGTACAATGAGCAGTTCTTC. It codes for CASSSDRQAYNEQFF. This chain joins TRBV28 and TRBJ2-1; TRBD1 might be the D (6 bases). This CDR3 is 15 amino acids long. Germline V gene sequence: CDR1 MDHEN, CDR2 SYDVKM. V dropped 4 bases and J dropped 4 bases, with 14 bases sitting between them.

The genes are TRBV7-2 and TRBJ1-6, with 7 bases aligning to TRBD1. Losses at the gene ends were 1 base for V and 6 bases for J; bases not matched to a gene: 3. Germline CDR1 and CDR2: SGHTA and FQGNSA. CDR3 size: 15 residues. CDR3 nucleotide sequence: TGTGCCAGCAGCTTAGAGGGACAGCTTAATTCACCCCTCCACTTT. It codes for CASSLEGQLNSPLHF. The full variable domain, rest sourced from reference TRBV7-2 and TRBJ1-6, is GAGVSQSPSNKVTEKGKDVELRCDPISGHTALYWYRQSLGQGLEFLIYFQGNSAPDKSGLPSDRFSAERTGGSVSTLTIQRTQQEDSAVYLCASSLEGQLNSPLHFGNGTRLTVT.

This clone is a singleton in its sample. V and J are TRBV27 and TRBJ1-5, with 7 bases lining up with TRBD1. Germline lookup yields CDR1 MNHEY and CDR2 SMNVEV (reference sequence). V lost 4 bases, J lost 1 base, and 13 bases stayed unmatched. The CDR3 spans 18 residues. The DNA for the CDR3 is TGTGCCAGCAGTTCTCTCAGGGGGAGGTGGTCGAGCAATCAGCCCCAGCATTTT. This gives the protein CASSSLRGRWSSNQPQHF.

The CDR3: CAILTENTEAFF. The CDR3 nucleotides are TGTGCCATTTTAACAGAGAACACTGAAGCTTTCTTT. V is TRBV10-3 and J is TRBJ1-1, with no clear D. The CDR3 runs 12 residues. V shed 9 bases and J shed 1 base, with 9 bases lying between them. Germline CDR1 is ENHRY and CDR2 is SYGVKD.

The chain links TRBV5-1 to TRBJ2-3; D ambiguous. Germline V gene sequence: CDR1 SGHRS, CDR2 YFSETQ. The CDR3 totals 15 residues. V was clipped by 4 bases and J by 7 bases, with 19 bases between them. CDR3 loop: CASSPLFEVHNTQYF. For the CDR3, the DNA is TGCGCCAGCAGCCCGCTTTTCGAAGTCCACAATACGCAGTATTTT.

This chain joins TRBV10-3 and TRBJ2-7; 9 bases agree with TRBD2. Germline CDR1 is ENHRY and CDR2 is SYGVKD. V gave up 4 bases and J gave up 5 bases; unmatched junction bases: 6. This CDR3 contains 14 residues. Here the CDR3 DNA reads TGTGCCATCAGTGGAAGGGTAGCGGGAGACGAGCAGTACTTC. Translated: CAISGRVAGDEQYF.

This clone was recorded only once. V gene TRBV28 combines with J gene TRBJ1-1; 7 bases line up with TRBD1. This CDR3 comprises 15 residues. Germline CDR1 MDHEN, CDR2 SYDVKM. Trimming took 4 bases from V and 3 from J; bases not matched to a gene: 8. The CDR3 here is CASSSQGGGYTEAFF. CDR3 in DNA: TGTGCCAGCAGTTCCCAGGGGGGAGGTTACACTGAAGCTTTCTTT.